These T cell receptor beta chains were read from a single sample in a study of PD-1 blockade in classical Hodgkin lymphoma. Sequenced by immunoSEQ multiplex PCR; TCRdb stores in-frame clones only, minus some. The sample shows just under 100,000 clones, roughly 83% of them seen only once. This sample comprised peripheral blood mononuclear cells (PBMCs), obtained at baseline. Receptor source: a human donor with classical Hodgkin lymphoma. The CDR3 runs from the conserved cysteine through the conserved F or W. A D gene is named only where the DNA matches it firmly. Clone size is given for some rows only: seen once, a few or many times, or a class if the clone is expanded.

abundance,j_gene,d_gene,v_gene,CDR3aa,CDR3nt
few,TRBJ2-1,TRBD2,TRBV7-8,CASSSRTSGRAAQFF,TGTGCCAGCAGCTCAAGGACTAGCGGGAGGGCCGCGCAGTTCTTC
.,TRBJ2-5,.,TRBV5-4,CASSLLVYETQYF,TGTGCCAGCAGCTTGTTAGTCTACGAGACCCAGTACTTC
few,TRBJ2-7,.,TRBV7-8,CASSLEARSSYEQYF,TGTGCCAGCAGCTTAGAAGCCCGAAGCTCCTACGAGCAGTACTTC
.,TRBJ2-5,TRBD1,TRBV7-3,CASSETDRGQETQYF,TGTGCCAGCAGCGAAACGGACAGGGGACAAGAGACCCAGTACTTC
.,TRBJ2-7,TRBD2,TRBV5-1,CASSLGTSGRVGEQYF,TGCGCCAGCAGCTTGGGGACTAGCGGGAGGGTTGGCGAGCAGTACTTC
.,TRBJ2-7,.,TRBV2,CASSDGTTYEQYF,TGTGCCAGCAGTGACGGCACTACCTACGAGCAGTACTTC
.,TRBJ1-1,.,TRBV6-5,CASSYSMRTVNTEAFF,TGTGCCAGCAGTTACTCGATGAGGACAGTGAACACTGAAGCTTTCTTT
.,TRBJ2-5,.,TRBV7-2,CASSWARAGKETQYF,TGTGCCAGCAGCTGGGCCCGCGCGGGAAAAGAGACCCAGTACTTC
.,TRBJ2-7,.,TRBV28,CASSYRGPVGDEQYF,TGTGCCAGCAGTTATCGCGGACCGGTCGGGGACGAGCAGTACTTC
.,TRBJ2-7,.,TRBV28,CASSLSGSSLYEQYF,TGTGCCAGCAGTCTGAGCGGGTCGAGCCTCTACGAGCAGTACTTC
.,TRBJ2-5,TRBD2,TRBV10-1,CASSEVTSGSETQYF,TGCGCCAGCAGTGAGGTGACTAGCGGGAGTGAGACCCAGTACTTC
.,TRBJ2-1,.,TRBV19,CASSKTRIAVYNEQFF,TGTGCCAGTAGTAAAACCCGAATAGCGGTCTACAATGAGCAGTTCTTC
few,TRBJ1-1,.,TRBV4-1,CASSQGGLLQAFF,TGCGCCAGCAGCCAAGGAGGACTGCTGCAAGCTTTCTTT
.,TRBJ1-2,.,TRBV11-3,CASSRRGRNYGYTF,TGTGCCAGCAGTCGTAGGGGACGGAACTATGGCTACACCTTC
.,TRBJ2-7,.,TRBV30,CAWSPPWGTMEQYF,TGTGCCTGGAGTCCGCCGTGGGGGACAATGGAGCAGTACTTC
.,TRBJ1-4,TRBD1,TRBV19,CASRRDRLKSEKLFF,TGTGCCAGTCGCCGGGACAGGCTCAAGTCCGAAAAACTGTTTTTT
.,TRBJ2-1,.,TRBV4-1,CASSRTSSDEQFF,TGCGCCAGCAGCCGTACCTCTAGCGATGAGCAGTTCTTC
once,TRBJ2-7,.,TRBV12-1,CASSPGQGPYEQYF,TGTGCCAGCAGCCCAGGACAGGGACCCTACGAGCAGTACTTC
.,TRBJ2-5,TRBD1,TRBV11-3,CASSFGTEETQYF,TGTGCCAGCAGCTTCGGGACAGAAGAGACCCAGTACTTC
.,TRBJ2-2,.,TRBV6-6,CASGGQNTGELFF,TGTGCCAGTGGGGGACAAAACACCGGGGAGCTGTTTTTT
few,TRBJ2-7,.,TRBV7-8,CASSMTGRYEQYF,TGTGCCAGCAGCATGACAGGCCGCTACGAGCAGTACTTC
few,TRBJ2-7,.,TRBV28,CASSSWHEQYF,TGTGCCAGCAGTTCTTGGCACGAGCAGTACTTC
.,TRBJ2-7,TRBD2,TRBV5-1,CASSQTSGTYEQYF,TGCGCCAGCTCCCAGACTAGCGGGACTTACGAGCAGTACTTC
.,TRBJ1-2,.,TRBV5-4,CASSQDANYGYTF,TGTGCCAGCAGCCAGGACGCTAACTATGGCTACACCTTC